The source of this TCR beta chain is a study of cytomegalovirus exposure and HLA in healthy donors. Study findings and constraints: More than 15,000 TCR beta sequences were associated with HLA alleles at 0.05 false discovery rate in a later analysis.

The CDR3 has 15 amino acids. The J segment lost 5 bases and the V segment lost 6 bases, leaving 5 bases of the junction unmatched. The germline gives CDR1 SGHVS, CDR2 FNYEAQ. For this clone: Its antigen remains unknown.

The PCR had 60 Vbeta and 13 Jbeta primers. Only in-frame clones appear in the TCRdb table, and some are missing; sequencing was by immunoSEQ multiplex PCR. The sample contains some 120,000 clones, 76% of which appear only once. The specimen was PBMCs. V and J are TRBV7-6 and TRBJ2-2; TRBD1 agrees at 11 bases. The sequence derives from a man aged 50 to 59 in good health and CMV-seronegative. The CDR3 nucleotides read TGTGCCAGCAGTCGGACAGGGGGCACAACCGGGGAGCTGTTTTTT. Translating it yields CASSRTGGTTGELFF.